The 23 T cell receptor beta chains below were found in one sample sequenced in a study of shared clonotypes between healthy human individuals (dated by TCRdb to 2018 to 2020). Preparation of the library involved the immunoSEQ multiplex PCR assay. The source is immuneACCESS, and TCRdb retained only in-frame sequences with V and J called. Part of the clones is not carried over; for the studies checked, unresolved V genes explain less than half of this, and the remainder is unexplained. This sample gives about 460,000 clones in total; 70% to 80% of them show up just once. In total, the top ten clones hold 12% of the sample. The specimen was PBMCs. Receptors were obtained from a woman between 40 and 55 years old in good health. Some clones in this sample may be carry-over from other donors' samples.

Worth noting for this clone: Possible read error: a much larger clone is one base away. The CDR3 coding sequence is TGTGCCAGCAGTCCTGGGACAGGGCTTTCTGGGGCCAACGTCCTGACTTTC. It translates to CASSPGTGLSGANVLTF. The chain uses TRBV28 and TRBJ2-6, with TRBD1 matching over 9 bases. CDR3 length: 17 residues. V shed 5 bases, J shed 1 base, and the junction held 6 bases outside the gene matches. CDR1 is MDHEN, CDR2 SYDVKM, per germline. The variable domain in full, completed from reference TRBV28 and TRBJ2-6, reads DVKVTQSSRYLVKRTGEKVFLECVQDMDHENMFWYRQDPGLGLRLIYFSYDVKMKEKGDIPEGYSVSREKKERFSLILESASTNQTSMYLCASSPGTGLSGANVLTFGAGSRLTVL.

The rearrangement links TRBV27 to TRBJ2-2; 7 bases agree with TRBD1. V lost 5 bases and J lost 2; bases outside the gene matches: 14. Per the germline V gene, CDR1 is MNHEY and CDR2 is SMNVEV (reference sequence). The CDR3 length is 18 residues. The CDR3 nucleotides read TGTGCCAGCAGTCGACCTTCGTACGACAGGGCTAACACCGGGGAGCTGTTTTTT. It yields the protein CASSRPSYDRANTGELFF.

This clone was recorded only once. The rearrangement uses TRBV10-2 and TRBJ2-7, with 9 bases fitting TRBD1. V lost 8 bases to trimming and J lost 4 bases; unmatched junction nucleotides: 15. CDR1 is WSHSY and CDR2 is SAAADI in the germline V gene. The CDR3 is 16 residues long. CDR3 amino acids: CASRNRDREGPYEQYF. CDR3 in DNA: TGCGCCAGCCGCAACCGGGACAGGGAAGGCCCTTACGAGCAGTACTTC.

This chain joins TRBV7-7 and TRBJ1-4; D possibly corresponds to TRBD1 (6 bases). The CDR3 runs 16 residues. Trimming cost V 5 bases and J 6 bases, with 19 bases left between them. Germline V gene data show CDR1 as SSHAT and CDR2 as FNYEAQ (reference sequence). CDR3 coding DNA: TGTGCCAGCAGCCGCCCAGGGGAGGGCGGCGATGAAAAACTGTTTTTT. Translated: CASSRPGEGGDEKLFF.

J is TRBJ1-2 and V is TRBV28, with 8 bases matching TRBD1. From germline, CDR1 is MDHEN and CDR2 SYDVKM. The V and J ends lost 6 bases and 7 bases, in that order; junction bases with no gene match: 4. The CDR3 has 12 amino acids. The CDR3 DNA reads as TGTGCCAGCAGCAGGACAGGGCTTGGCTACACCTTC. Its protein is CASSRTGLGYTF.

The rearrangement links TRBV27 to TRBJ1-1, with a possible D match to TRBD1 (6 bases). The V gene lost 5 bases and the J gene lost 0 bases, with 10 bases spanning the gap. CDR3 length: 14 amino acids. Per the germline V gene, CDR1 is MNHEY and CDR2 is SMNVEV (reference sequence). CDR3 in DNA: TGTGCCAGCAGTGGGTGGGGGCTGAACACTGAAGCTTTCTTT. Protein: CASSGWGLNTEAFF.

V is TRBV29-1 and J is TRBJ1-1; D is perhaps TRBD1 (6 bases). Germline assignment: CDR1 SQVTM and CDR2 ANQGSEA. Trimming left V 4 bases short and J 11 bases short, with 14 bases between. The CDR3 length is 11 residues. CDR3 amino acids: CSVGQESGAFF. CDR3 sequence (DNA): TGCAGCGTTGGACAGGAATCGGGGGCTTTCTTT.

The rearrangement uses TRBV2 and TRBJ1-3; D unresolved. V dropped 4 bases and J dropped 3 bases, with 10 bases sitting between them. CDR3 length equals 14 residues. In germline, CDR1 is SNHLY, CDR2 FYNNEI. CDR3 sequence (DNA): TGTGCCAGCAGTGCGCGAGTGCTTGGAAACACCATATATTTT. It is translated as CASSARVLGNTIYF.

This sequence joins TRBV5-6 and TRBJ1-2, with 7 bases aligning to TRBD1. V was pared by 6 bases and J by 8 bases, with 16 bases of the junction left unmatched. CDR3 length equals 15 residues. Germline lookup yields CDR1 SGHDT and CDR2 YYEEEE. For the CDR3, the DNA is TGTGCCAGCAACCTGGGGACAGAGACGGGCGACGGCTACACCTTC. It yields the protein CASNLGTETGDGYTF.

Comments on this clone: It is likely a read error: a sequence one base away is far more abundant. The same CDR3 also results from other DNA sequences found in this sample. CDR3 DNA: TGTGCCAGCAGTTCCCTAGCGGGGGGGCAGGACGAGCAGTACTTC. It specifies CASSSLAGGQDEQYF. This chain uses TRBV6-5 with TRBJ2-7; 12 bases line up with TRBD2. The CDR3 sequence is 15 residues long. V shed 4 bases, J shed 5 bases, and the junction held 6 bases outside the gene matches. Germline V gene data show CDR1 as MNHEY and CDR2 as SVGAGI.

This rearrangement joins TRBV30 to TRBJ1-1; 7 bases fit TRBD1. Germline assignment: CDR1 GTSNPN and CDR2 SVGIG (reference sequence). CDR3 size: 13 residues. The V gene end was trimmed by 7 bases and the J gene end by 3 bases; junction bases not matched to a gene: 8. The CDR3 DNA reads TGTGCCTCCTCCCGGGACAGCCACACTGAAGCTTTCTTT. Translation: CASSRDSHTEAFF.

The sample holds one count of this clone. The chain couples TRBV6-6 to TRBJ2-5; 7 bases map to TRBD1. Germline loops: CDR1 MNHNY, CDR2 SVGAGI (reference sequence). Trimming cost V 5 bases and J 1 base; bases outside gene matches: 1. This CDR3 comprises 13 residues. CDR3 in amino acids: CASSRDSQETQYF. CDR3 DNA: TGTGCCAGCAGTCGGGACAGCCAAGAGACCCAGTACTTC.

V and J are TRBV6-1 and TRBJ1-2, with D tentatively TRBD1 (5 bases). This CDR3 is built from 14 residues. The ends were cut back, 1 base at V and 7 bases at J, with 13 bases in the middle. Germline lookup yields CDR1 MNHNS and CDR2 SASEGT. In DNA form, the CDR3 reads TGTGCCAGCAGTGAAGGGTGGGCAGGGTCTGGCTACACCTTC. The encoded protein is CASSEGWAGSGYTF.

Here the CDR3 reads CASRSGLAAKETQYF. The CDR3 bases are TGCGCCAGCAGATCGGGACTAGCGGCGAAAGAGACCCAGTACTTC. V and J are TRBV5-1 and TRBJ2-5, with 11 bases aligning to TRBD2. This CDR3 contains 15 residues. The trim removed 5 bases at V and 3 bases at J, leaving 6 bases unmatched. In germline, CDR1 is SGHRS, CDR2 YFSETQ.

V and J are TRBV4-2 and TRBJ2-7; 8 bases map to TRBD1. CDR1 and CDR2 from the germline V gene are LGHNA and YNFKEQ. The CDR3 sequence is 15 residues long. Trimming at V came to 3 bases and at J to 1 base, leaving 5 bases not matched to a gene. The DNA for the CDR3 is TGTGCCAGCAGCCAGTATGACAGGGGATCCTACGAGCAGTACTTC. Amino acid sequence: CASSQYDRGSYEQYF.

Concerning this clone itself: A single base is all that separates this from a far larger clone, so a read error is likely. The same CDR3 can be traced to other DNA sequences in this sample. The genes are TRBV10-3 and TRBJ2-3; TRBD2 is a possible D gene (6 bases). This CDR3 is 16 amino acids long. Germline V CDR1 and CDR2: ENHRY, SYGVKD. In DNA, the CDR3 is TGTGCCATCAGTGACGGAAGCGGGTGGCTTGCAGATACGCAGTACTTT. Its translation: CAISDGSGWLADTQYF.

The chain is built from TRBV7-9 and TRBJ2-5; tentative D call: TRBD2 (6 bases). Looked up from germline, CDR1 is SEHNR and CDR2 is FQNEAQ (reference sequence). V was trimmed by 3 bases and J by 5 bases, leaving 13 bases between them. This CDR3 is 14 amino acids long. CDR3 amino acids: CASSLPTRRETQYF. CDR3 in DNA: TGTGCCAGCAGCTTGCCGACTAGGCGTGAGACCCAGTACTTC.

The chain links TRBV19 to TRBJ1-1; unclear D gene. The V and J ends lost 5 bases and 6 bases respectively, with 13 bases between them. The CDR3 length is 13 residues. The V gene's germline CDR1 is LNHDA and CDR2 SQIVND (reference sequence). CDR3 nucleotide sequence: TGTGCCAGTAGTTTCCGGGCGTCGGCTGAAGCTTTCTTT. It encodes CASSFRASAEAFF.

This clone was found many times. V is TRBV28 and J is TRBJ2-1; tentatively, D is TRBD2 (5 bases). Germline V gene lookup returns CDR1 MDHEN and CDR2 SYDVKM. Deletions cut 6 bases from V and 4 bases from J, with 13 bases between. The CDR3 runs to 14 residues. CDR3 coding DNA: TGTGCCAGCAGGGAGGACGTTACGTACAATGAGCAGTTCTTC. This codes for CASREDVTYNEQFF.

This rearrangement joins TRBV7-2 to TRBJ2-1; D possibly corresponds to TRBD1 (5 bases). Germline CDR1 reads SGHTA; CDR2 reads FQGNSA. The CDR3 length is 13 residues. V lost 5 bases to trimming and J lost 7 bases, with 12 bases between them. The CDR3 coding sequence is TGTGCCAGCAGCGGGATCAGGGAAAATGAGCAGTTCTTC. This translates into CASSGIRENEQFF.

On this clone: A read error is likely here: a far larger clone is one base away. The chain joins TRBV5-4 to TRBJ2-2; perhaps TRBD2 as D (5 bases). CDR1 is SGHNT and CDR2 is YYREEE in the germline V gene (reference sequence). Trimming took 10 bases from V and 0 from J, leaving 10 bases between them. The CDR3 totals 13 residues. The CDR3 coding sequence is TGTGCCGGCCGGGGAGCGAACACCGGGGAGCTGTTTTTT. It translates to CAGRGANTGELFF.

Of note for this clone: This may stem from a read error, because a much larger clone lies one nucleotide away. J is TRBJ2-1 and V is TRBV5-4; D tentatively fits TRBD1 or TRBD2 (5 bases each). V was clipped by 4 bases and J by 7 bases, with 12 bases between them. Germline values: CDR1 SGHNT, CDR2 YYREEE (reference sequence). There are 13 residues in the CDR3. Here the CDR3 reads CASSPGSMNEQFF. The CDR3 bases are TGTGCCAGCAGCCCAGGGAGTATGAATGAGCAGTTCTTC.

This clone was detected ten times or more. V gene TRBV7-9 combines with J gene TRBJ2-5, with TRBD2 matching over 8 bases. The end of the DNA fits TRBJ2-7 better, so the J call may be wrong. This CDR3 has 15 amino acids. Germline lookup yields CDR1 SEHNR and CDR2 FQNEAQ (reference sequence). In DNA form, the CDR3 reads TGTGCCAGCAGCCCCCGTGGAGCGGGAGAGGTCGAGCAGTACTTC. It translates to CASSPRGAGEVEQYF.